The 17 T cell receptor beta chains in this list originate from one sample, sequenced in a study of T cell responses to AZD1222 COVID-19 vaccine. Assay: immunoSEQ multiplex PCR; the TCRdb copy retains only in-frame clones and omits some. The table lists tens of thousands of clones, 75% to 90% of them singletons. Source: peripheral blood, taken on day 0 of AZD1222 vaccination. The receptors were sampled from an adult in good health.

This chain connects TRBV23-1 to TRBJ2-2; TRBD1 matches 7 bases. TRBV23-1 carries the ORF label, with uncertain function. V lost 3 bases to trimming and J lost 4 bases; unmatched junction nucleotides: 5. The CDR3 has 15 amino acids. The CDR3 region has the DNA TGCGCCAGCAGTCACACAGGGGTGGGCACCGGGGAGCTGTTTTTT. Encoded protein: CASSHTGVGTGELFF.

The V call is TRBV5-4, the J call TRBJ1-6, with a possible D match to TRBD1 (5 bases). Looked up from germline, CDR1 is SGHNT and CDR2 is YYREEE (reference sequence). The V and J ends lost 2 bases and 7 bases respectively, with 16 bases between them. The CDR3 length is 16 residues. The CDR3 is CASSFETVQENSPLHF. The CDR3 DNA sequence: TGTGCCAGCAGCTTTGAGACAGTCCAGGAAAATTCACCCCTCCACTTT. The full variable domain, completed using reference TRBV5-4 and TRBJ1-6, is ETGVTQSPTHLIKTRGQQVTLRCSSQSGHNTVSWYQQALGQGPQFIFQYYREEENGRGNFPPRFSGLQFPNYSSELNVNALELDDSALYLCASSFETVQENSPLHFGNGTRLTVT.

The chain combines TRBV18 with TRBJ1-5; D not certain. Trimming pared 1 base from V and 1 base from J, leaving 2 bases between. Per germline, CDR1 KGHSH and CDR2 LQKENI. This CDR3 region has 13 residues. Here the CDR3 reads CASSPQSNQPQHF. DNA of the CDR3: TGTGCCAGCTCACCACAGAGCAATCAGCCCCAGCATTTT.

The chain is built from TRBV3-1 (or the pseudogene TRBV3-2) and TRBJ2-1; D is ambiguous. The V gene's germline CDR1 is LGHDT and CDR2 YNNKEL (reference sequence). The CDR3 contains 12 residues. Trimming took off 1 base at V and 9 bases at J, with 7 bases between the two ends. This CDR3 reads CASSQGSGEQFF. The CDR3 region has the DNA TGTGCCAGCAGCCAAGGTTCGGGTGAGCAGTTCTTC.

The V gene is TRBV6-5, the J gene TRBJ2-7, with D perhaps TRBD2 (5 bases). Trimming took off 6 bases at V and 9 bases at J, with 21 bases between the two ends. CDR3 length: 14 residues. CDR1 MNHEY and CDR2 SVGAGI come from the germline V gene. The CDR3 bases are TGTGCCAGCAGCCCGGGCCTCAACCACGGGATGCAGTACTTC. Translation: CASSPGLNHGMQYF.

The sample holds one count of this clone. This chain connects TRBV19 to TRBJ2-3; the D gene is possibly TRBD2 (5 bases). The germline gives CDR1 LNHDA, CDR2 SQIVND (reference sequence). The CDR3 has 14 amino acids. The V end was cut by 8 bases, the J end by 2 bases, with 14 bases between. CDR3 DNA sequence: TGTGCCAGTGTTGAGGGAACCACCACAGATACGCAGTATTTT. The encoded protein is CASVEGTTTDTQYF. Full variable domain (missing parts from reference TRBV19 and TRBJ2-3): DGGITQSPKYLFRKEGQNVTLSCEQNLNHDAMYWYRQDPGQGLRLIYYSQIVNDFQKGDIAEGYSVSREKKESFPLTVTSAQKNPTAFYLCASVEGTTTDTQYFGPGTRLTVL.

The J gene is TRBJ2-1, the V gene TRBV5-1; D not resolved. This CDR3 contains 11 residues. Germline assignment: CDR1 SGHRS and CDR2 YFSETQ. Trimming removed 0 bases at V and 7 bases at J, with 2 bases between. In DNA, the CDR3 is TGCGCCAGCAGCTTGGGTAATGAGCAGTTCTTC. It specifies CASSLGNEQFF.

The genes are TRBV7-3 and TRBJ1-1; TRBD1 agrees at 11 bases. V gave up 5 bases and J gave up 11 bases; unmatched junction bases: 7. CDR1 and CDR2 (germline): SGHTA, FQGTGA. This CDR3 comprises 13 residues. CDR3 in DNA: TGTGCCAGCAGCAGAGGACAGGGGGCGCAGGCTTTCTTT. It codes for CASSRGQGAQAFF.

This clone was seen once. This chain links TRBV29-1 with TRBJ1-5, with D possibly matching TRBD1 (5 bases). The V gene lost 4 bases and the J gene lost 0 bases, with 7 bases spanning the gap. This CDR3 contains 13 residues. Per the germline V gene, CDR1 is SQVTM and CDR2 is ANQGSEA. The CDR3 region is CSVAQGSNQPQHF. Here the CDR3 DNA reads TGCAGCGTTGCCCAGGGTAGCAATCAGCCCCAGCATTTT.

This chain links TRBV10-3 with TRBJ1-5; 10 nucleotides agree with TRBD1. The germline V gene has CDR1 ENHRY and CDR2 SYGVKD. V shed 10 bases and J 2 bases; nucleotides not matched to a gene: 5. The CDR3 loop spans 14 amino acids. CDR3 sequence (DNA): TGTGCCAGTCAAGGGACAGGGGGCAATCAGCCCCAGCATTTT. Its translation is CASQGTGGNQPQHF.

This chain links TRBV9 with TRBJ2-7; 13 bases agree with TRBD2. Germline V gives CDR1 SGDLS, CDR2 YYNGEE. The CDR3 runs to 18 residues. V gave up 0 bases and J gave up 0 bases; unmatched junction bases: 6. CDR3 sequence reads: CASSVGLAGGLGSYEQYF. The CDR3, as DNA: TGTGCCAGCAGCGTAGGACTAGCGGGGGGCCTCGGCTCCTACGAGCAGTACTTC.

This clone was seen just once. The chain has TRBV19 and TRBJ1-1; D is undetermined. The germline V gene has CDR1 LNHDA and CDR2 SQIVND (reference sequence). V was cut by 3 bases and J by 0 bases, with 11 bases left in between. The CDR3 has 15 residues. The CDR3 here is CASSIVPGLNTEAFF. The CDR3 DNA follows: TGTGCCAGTAGTATTGTCCCAGGCTTGAACACTGAAGCTTTCTTT.

The CDR3 coding sequence is TGTGCCAGCAGCCAAGATGCGGGACGAAACACCGGGGAGCTGTTTTTT. Translation gives CASSQDAGRNTGELFF. The gene calls are TRBV4-2 and TRBJ2-2, with D possibly TRBD2 on 6 matching bases. The CDR3 runs to 16 residues. V was clipped by 0 bases and J by 2 bases, with 10 bases between them. Germline CDR1 is LGHNA and CDR2 is YNFKEQ.

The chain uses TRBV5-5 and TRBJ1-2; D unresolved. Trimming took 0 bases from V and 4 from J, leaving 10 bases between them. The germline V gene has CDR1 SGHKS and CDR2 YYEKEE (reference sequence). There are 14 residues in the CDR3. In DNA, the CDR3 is TGTGCCAGCAGCTTGGGGGCGGAACTCTATGGCTACACCTTC. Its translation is CASSLGAELYGYTF.

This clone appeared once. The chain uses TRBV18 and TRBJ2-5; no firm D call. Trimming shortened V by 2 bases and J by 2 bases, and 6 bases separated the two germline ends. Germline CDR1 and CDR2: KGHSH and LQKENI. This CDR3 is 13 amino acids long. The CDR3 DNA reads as TGTGCCAGCTCACCAATCTTACAAGAGACCCAGTACTTC. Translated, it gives CASSPILQETQYF. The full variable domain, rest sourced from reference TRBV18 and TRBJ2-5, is NAGVMQNPRHLVRRRGQEARLRCSPMKGHSHVYWYRQLPEEGLKFMVYLQKENIIDESGMPKERFSAEFPKEGPSILRIQQVVRGDSAAYFCASSPILQETQYFGPGTRLLVL.

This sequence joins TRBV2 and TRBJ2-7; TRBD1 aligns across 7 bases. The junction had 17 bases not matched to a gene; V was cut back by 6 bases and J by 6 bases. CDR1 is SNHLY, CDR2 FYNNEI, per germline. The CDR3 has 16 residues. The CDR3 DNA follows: TGTGCCAGCAGCCCCGAGGGGGCTTTTCTCCTCGGCGAGCAGTACTTC. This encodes CASSPEGAFLLGEQYF.

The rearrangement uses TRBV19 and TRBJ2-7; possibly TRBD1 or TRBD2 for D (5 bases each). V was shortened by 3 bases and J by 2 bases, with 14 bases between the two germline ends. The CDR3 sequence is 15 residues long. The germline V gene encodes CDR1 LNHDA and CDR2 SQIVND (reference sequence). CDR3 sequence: CASSIQRGQAYEQYF. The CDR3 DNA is TGTGCCAGTAGTATCCAGAGGGGTCAGGCCTACGAGCAGTACTTC. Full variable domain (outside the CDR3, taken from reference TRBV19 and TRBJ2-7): DGGITQSPKYLFRKEGQNVTLSCEQNLNHDAMYWYRQDPGQGLRLIYYSQIVNDFQKGDIAEGYSVSREKKESFPLTVTSAQKNPTAFYLCASSIQRGQAYEQYFGPGTRLTVT.